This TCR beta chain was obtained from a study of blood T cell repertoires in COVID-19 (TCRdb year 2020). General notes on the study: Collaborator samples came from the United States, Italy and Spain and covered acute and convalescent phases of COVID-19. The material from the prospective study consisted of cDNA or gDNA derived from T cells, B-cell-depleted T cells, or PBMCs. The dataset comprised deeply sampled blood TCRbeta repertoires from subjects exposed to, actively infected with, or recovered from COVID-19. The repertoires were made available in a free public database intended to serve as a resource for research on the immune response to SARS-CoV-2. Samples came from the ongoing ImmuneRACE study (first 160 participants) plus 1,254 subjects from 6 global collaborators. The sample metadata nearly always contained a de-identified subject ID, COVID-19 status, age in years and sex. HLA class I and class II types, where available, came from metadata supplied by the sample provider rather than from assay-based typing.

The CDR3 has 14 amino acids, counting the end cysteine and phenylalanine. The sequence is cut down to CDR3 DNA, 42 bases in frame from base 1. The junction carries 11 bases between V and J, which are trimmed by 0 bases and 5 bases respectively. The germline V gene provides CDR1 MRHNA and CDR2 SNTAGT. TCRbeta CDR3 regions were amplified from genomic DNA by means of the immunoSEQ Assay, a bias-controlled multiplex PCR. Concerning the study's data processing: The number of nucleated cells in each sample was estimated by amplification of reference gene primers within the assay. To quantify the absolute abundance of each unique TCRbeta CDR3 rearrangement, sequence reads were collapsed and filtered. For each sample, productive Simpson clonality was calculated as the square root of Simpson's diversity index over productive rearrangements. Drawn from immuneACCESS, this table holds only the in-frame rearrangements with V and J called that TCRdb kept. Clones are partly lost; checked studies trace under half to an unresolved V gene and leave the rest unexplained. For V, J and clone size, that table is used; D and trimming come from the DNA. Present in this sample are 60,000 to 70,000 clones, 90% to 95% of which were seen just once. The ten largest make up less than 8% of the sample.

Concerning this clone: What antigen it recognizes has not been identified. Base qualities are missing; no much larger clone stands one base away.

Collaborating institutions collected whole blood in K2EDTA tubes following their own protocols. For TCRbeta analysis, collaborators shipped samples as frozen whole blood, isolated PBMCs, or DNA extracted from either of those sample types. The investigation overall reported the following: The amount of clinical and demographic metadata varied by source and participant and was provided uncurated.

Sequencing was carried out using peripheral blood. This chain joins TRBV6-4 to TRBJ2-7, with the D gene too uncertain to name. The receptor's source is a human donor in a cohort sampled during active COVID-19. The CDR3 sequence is CASSDSSVIHEQYF. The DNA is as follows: TGTGCCAGCAGTGACTCGAGCGTCATCCACGAGCAGTACTTC.